Below, one T cell receptor (beta chain) is given with its context. Germline V gene data show CDR1 as SGDLS and CDR2 as YYNGEE. V lost 7 bases and J lost 7; bases outside the gene matches: 7. This CDR3 has 13 residues. Using immunoSEQ multiplex PCR, the repertoire was profiled, and TCRdb retains in-frame clones only, with some absent. The profile shows tens of thousands of clones, 94% of them singletons. The data derive from a study of T cell changes during pregnancy in multiple sclerosis. The sequences come from CD4+ T cells from peripheral blood mononuclear cells, collected after pregnancy. The sequence was obtained from a female donor with multiple sclerosis, enrolled in a pregnancy study. The chain combines TRBV9 with TRBJ2-1; 8 nucleotides agree with TRBD2. The CDR3 is CASGREVTNEQFF. For the CDR3, the DNA is TGTGCCAGCGGGCGGGAGGTCACTAATGAGCAGTTCTTC.